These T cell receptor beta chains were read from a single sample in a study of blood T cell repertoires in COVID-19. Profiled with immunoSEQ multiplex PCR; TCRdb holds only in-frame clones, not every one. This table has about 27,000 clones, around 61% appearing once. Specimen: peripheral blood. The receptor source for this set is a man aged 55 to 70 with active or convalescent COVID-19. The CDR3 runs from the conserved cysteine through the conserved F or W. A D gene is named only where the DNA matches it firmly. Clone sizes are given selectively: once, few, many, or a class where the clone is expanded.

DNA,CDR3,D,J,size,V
TGTGCTAGTGGTCCCTCGGGACAGCAGAACACTGAAGCTTTCTTT,CASGPSGQQNTEAFF,TRBD1,TRBJ1-1,.,TRBV12-5
TGTGCCAGTTCGGACAGACTAACTGGCCAAGAGACCCAGTACTTC,CASSDRLTGQETQYF,.,TRBJ2-5,once,TRBV19
TGTGCCACTGGCAGGGACTTCTCTGGGGCCAACGTCCTGACTTTC,CATGRDFSGANVLTF,.,TRBJ2-6,.,TRBV7-3
TGTGCCACCGATATGACAGGGGTGGGTGGCTACACCTTC,CATDMTGVGGYTF,TRBD1,TRBJ1-2,once,TRBV6-5
TGTGCCAGCAGTCCCGAACCGGCGGGGATGAACACTGAAGCTTTCTTT,CASSPEPAGMNTEAFF,.,TRBJ1-1,.,TRBV27
TGCGCCAGCGGTCCCGGGACTAGCGTTAGCACAGATACGCAGTATTTT,CASGPGTSVSTDTQYF,TRBD2,TRBJ2-3,.,TRBV5-1
TGTGCCAGCAGCCGGAACTTGGGCAGTATAAGCTCTGGGGCCAACGTCCTGACTTTC,CASSRNLGSISSGANVLTF,.,TRBJ2-6,.,TRBV27
TGTGCCAGCAGCCCCGCTTCCTCAGGGGATACGCAGTATTTT,CASSPASSGDTQYF,.,TRBJ2-3,.,TRBV16
TGTGCCAGCTCCGGGCCGGGGTCCAGCAATCAGCCCCAGCATTTT,CASSGPGSSNQPQHF,.,TRBJ1-5,.,TRBV2
TGTGCCAGCAGCTTGGCCGATGGGTGGACAGGGGCAAATCAGCCCCAGCATTTT,CASSLADGWTGANQPQHF,TRBD1,TRBJ1-5,.,TRBV5-8
TGTGCCAGCAGCCCTAGGACAGGGAACAGCAATCAGCCCCAGCATTTT,CASSPRTGNSNQPQHF,TRBD1,TRBJ1-5,.,TRBV7-8
TGTGCCAGCAGCTTACGCCGACAGGGAAACACTGAAGCTTTCTTT,CASSLRRQGNTEAFF,TRBD1,TRBJ1-1,.,TRBV7-8
TGTGCCAGCAGGGTGGCCAGGGCCAAAGAGACCCAGTACTTC,CASRVARAKETQYF,.,TRBJ2-5,.,TRBV27
TGTGCCAGCCGGACAGGACGGTCCATGAACACTGAAGCTTTCTTT,CASRTGRSMNTEAFF,TRBD1,TRBJ1-1,.,TRBV3-1/TRBV3-2
TGTGCCAGTAGTAGTCCAGGGGGCGTGAGAAGCAATCAGCCCCAGCATTTT,CASSSPGGVRSNQPQHF,TRBD1,TRBJ1-5,.,TRBV19
TGTGCCAGCAGCTCCCGGAGACAGGGGAGCGAGCAGTACTTC,CASSSRRQGSEQYF,TRBD1,TRBJ2-7,.,TRBV5-6
TGTGCCAGCAGCCAACGTACTAGCGGAATGAGCTCCTACAATGAGCAGTTCTTC,CASSQRTSGMSSYNEQFF,TRBD2,TRBJ2-1,.,TRBV14
TGTGCCAGCGACTCTAGCGGGGGGGTTAGCGGGGAGCTGTTTTTT,CASDSSGGVSGELFF,TRBD2,TRBJ2-2,.,TRBV2
TGTGCCAGTAGGGCTAGCGGAGATACGCAGTATTTT,CASRASGDTQYF,TRBD2,TRBJ2-3,few,TRBV19
TGCGCCAGCAGCCAAGCGATGAGGTCTGGCTATGGCTACACCTTC,CASSQAMRSGYGYTF,.,TRBJ1-2,.,TRBV4-1
TGTGCCAGCAGCTTAGAAGGGACGGGAGAAGGCCTTCACAATGAGCAGTTCTTC,CASSLEGTGEGLHNEQFF,.,TRBJ2-1,.,TRBV7-9
TGTGCCAGCAGTTACTCGCCTAGCGGAGGAACCAACGAGCAGTACTTC,CASSYSPSGGTNEQYF,TRBD2,TRBJ2-7,.,TRBV6-5
TGTGCCAGCAGTTACGTGACAGGGGTTTTTCGCGAGCAGTACTTC,CASSYVTGVFREQYF,TRBD1,TRBJ2-7,few,TRBV6-5
TGTGCCAGCACCCCAACGGCAGGGAACACCGGGGAGCTGTTTTTT,CASTPTAGNTGELFF,.,TRBJ2-2,.,TRBV2
TGTGCCAGCAGTTTCAGACTAGCCAAAAACATTCAGTACTTC,CASSFRLAKNIQYF,.,TRBJ2-4,few,TRBV27
TGTGCCAGCAGTACCGGGAATCAGCCCCAGCATTTT,CASSTGNQPQHF,.,TRBJ1-5,.,TRBV12-3/TRBV12-4
TGTGCCAGCAGCTTGTTCGCAGCGGCCTCCTACGAGCAGTACTTC,CASSLFAAASYEQYF,.,TRBJ2-7,.,TRBV11-3
TGTGCCAGCTCAGCGGGACAGGGGGGAGGTCAGCCCCAGCATTTT,CASSAGQGGGQPQHF,TRBD1,TRBJ1-5,few,TRBV18
TGTGCCAGCTCCCCCGCGGGGGGGCTTGAAGCTTTCTTT,CASSPAGGLEAFF,.,TRBJ1-1,.,TRBV18
TGTGCCAGCAGCGTAGGGGGACTCCTCTACAATGAGCAGTTCTTC,CASSVGGLLYNEQFF,.,TRBJ2-1,.,TRBV9
TGTGCCAGCAGCCAAGATACTAGCGGGGGGGAGACCCAGTACTTC,CASSQDTSGGETQYF,TRBD2,TRBJ2-5,few,TRBV4-2
TGCGCCAGCAGCCCCACTAGCGGGATTAATGAGCAGTTCTTC,CASSPTSGINEQFF,TRBD2,TRBJ2-1,.,TRBV5-1
TGTGCCAGCTCACCACGGACTAGCGGGTTAGCTGAGCAGTTCTTC,CASSPRTSGLAEQFF,TRBD2,TRBJ2-1,few,TRBV18
TGCGCCAGCAGCGCGGACGGGACTAGCGGGAGTAATGAGCAGTTCTTC,CASSADGTSGSNEQFF,TRBD2,TRBJ2-1,once,TRBV5-1
TGCGCCAGCAGCTTTACGGACAAATACAATGAGCAGTTCTTC,CASSFTDKYNEQFF,.,TRBJ2-1,.,TRBV5-1
TGTGCCAGCAGTAGAGAGAGGGGGCGACTAGCGGGAGTGGAAGAGACCCAGTACTTC,CASSRERGRLAGVEETQYF,TRBD2,TRBJ2-5,.,TRBV5-6
TGTGCTAGTGGTTTGGGAGTTTCCGGGGAGCTGTTTTTT,CASGLGVSGELFF,.,TRBJ2-2,few,TRBV12-5
TGTGCCAGCAGTTTGGAGCTCTCCTACGAGCAGTACTTC,CASSLELSYEQYF,.,TRBJ2-7,.,TRBV2
TGTGCCAGCAGTAAGAGGGTTGGCATTCAGTACTTC,CASSKRVGIQYF,.,TRBJ2-4,once,TRBV28
TGTGCCAGCAGCTTGGCCATCGCAGGGCATTTTTCCTACGAGCAGTACTTC,CASSLAIAGHFSYEQYF,.,TRBJ2-7,few,TRBV5-5
TGCGCCAGCAGCCGAGGGCGCGGCCAAGAGACCCAGTACTTC,CASSRGRGQETQYF,.,TRBJ2-5,.,TRBV5-1
TGTGCCAGCAGCCACCTAACGGGAGCTAAGGAGACCCAGTACTTC,CASSHLTGAKETQYF,.,TRBJ2-5,.,TRBV14
TGTGCCAGCAGCTTTCGGGGGGCAGGAAACACCATATATTTT,CASSFRGAGNTIYF,.,TRBJ1-3,.,TRBV7-8
TGTGCCAGCAGCTTGGGAGACAGGGGCAATCAGCCCCAGCATTTT,CASSLGDRGNQPQHF,TRBD1,TRBJ1-5,.,TRBV5-8
TGTGCCATCAGTGAGTCGTTGACTAGCGGAGAACTAGCCAAAAACATTCAGTACTTC,CAISESLTSGELAKNIQYF,TRBD2,TRBJ2-4,.,TRBV10-3
TGTGCCAGCAGCCGATACAGGGGTACCGAGCAGTACTTC,CASSRYRGTEQYF,TRBD1,TRBJ2-7,few,TRBV14
TGTGCCAGTAGTATGCTTCGGGGAGTCTATGGCTACACCTTC,CASSMLRGVYGYTF,.,TRBJ1-2,once,TRBV19
TGTGCCAGCAGCGTCACGGCAGGGGCAACTAATGAAAAACTGTTTTTT,CASSVTAGATNEKLFF,.,TRBJ1-4,.,TRBV7-9
TGTGCCAGCAGCCGGGACAGCTATGGCTACACCTTC,CASSRDSYGYTF,TRBD1,TRBJ1-2,.,TRBV5-8
TGTGCCAGTAGTTCGGACAGGGGGCGCGACTATGGCTACACCTTC,CASSSDRGRDYGYTF,TRBD1,TRBJ1-2,few,TRBV19
TGTGCCAGCAGCCCTCAACCGGGGCGGAGGGTACCCGGGGAGCTGTTTTTT,CASSPQPGRRVPGELFF,.,TRBJ2-2,once,TRBV7-3